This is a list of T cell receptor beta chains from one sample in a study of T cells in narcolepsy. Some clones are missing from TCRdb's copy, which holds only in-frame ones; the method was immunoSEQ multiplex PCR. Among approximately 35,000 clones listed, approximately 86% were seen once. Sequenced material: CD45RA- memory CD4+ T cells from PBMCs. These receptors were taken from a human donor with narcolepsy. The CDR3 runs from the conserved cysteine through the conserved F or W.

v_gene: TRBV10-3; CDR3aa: CAISSGTSGVVSYF
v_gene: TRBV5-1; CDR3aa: CASSLGARGLTEAFF
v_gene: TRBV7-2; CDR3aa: CASSLATRDGYTF
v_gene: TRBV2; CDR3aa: CASSEVKGVTGELFF
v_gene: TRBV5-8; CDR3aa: CASSRIDNEQFF
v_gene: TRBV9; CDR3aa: CASSSGLATDTQYF
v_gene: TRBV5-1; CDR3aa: CASSSGLAGPYNEQFF
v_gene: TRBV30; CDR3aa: CAWRTRGPVLDTGELFF
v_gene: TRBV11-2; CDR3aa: CASSFDRGGRETQYF
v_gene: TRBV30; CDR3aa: CAWSSRGYEQYF
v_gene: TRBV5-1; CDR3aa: CASSSPGQETQYF
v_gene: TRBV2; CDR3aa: CASRREGSGYGYTF
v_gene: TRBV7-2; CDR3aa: CASRFKLRTEAFF
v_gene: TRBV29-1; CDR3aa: CSVPRDTYNEQFF
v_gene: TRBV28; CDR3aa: CASSLYATNEKLFF
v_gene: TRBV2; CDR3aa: CASSRDRQGNQPQHF
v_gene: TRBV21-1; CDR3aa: CASSKSDGFSALSGNTIYF
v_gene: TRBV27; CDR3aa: CASSHGRARAFF
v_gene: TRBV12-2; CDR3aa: CASRPARRSAIINGELFF
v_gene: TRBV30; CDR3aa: CASTGNNEKLFF
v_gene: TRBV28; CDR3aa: CASSLHDRDQETQYF
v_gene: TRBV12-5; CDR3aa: CATKPSGSANTEAFF
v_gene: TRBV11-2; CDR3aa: CASSSGRGLDGYTF
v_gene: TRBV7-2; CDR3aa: CASSSRGAAADTQYF
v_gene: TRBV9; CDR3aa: CASSVGGTRTDTQYF
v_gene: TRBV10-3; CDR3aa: CAIRGTSEAGELFF
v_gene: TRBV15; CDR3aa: CATSRDRAADTQYF
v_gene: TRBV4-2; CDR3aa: CASSQGQGDTEAFF
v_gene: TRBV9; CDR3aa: CASSLQLTGDRETQYF
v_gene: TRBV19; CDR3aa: CASSIAGTRGTEAFF
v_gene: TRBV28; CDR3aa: CASRLPGGKAGTEAFF
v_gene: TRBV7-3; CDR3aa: CASSSLSGGAYNEQFF
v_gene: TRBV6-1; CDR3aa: CASSDPRGQNTEAFF
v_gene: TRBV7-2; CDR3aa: CASSLAGEITDTQYF
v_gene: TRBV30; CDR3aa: CAWIRQLNTGELLF
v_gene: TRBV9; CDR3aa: CASSVSAGVQETQYF
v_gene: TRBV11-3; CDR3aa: CASSSAGRGNEQFF
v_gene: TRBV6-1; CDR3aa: CASSANGQGVQPQHF
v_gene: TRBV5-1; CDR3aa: CASSQGSGRGVTIYF
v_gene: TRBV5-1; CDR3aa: CASSPLDGSANTGELFF
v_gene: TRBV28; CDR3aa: CASSLRGGAVADTQYF